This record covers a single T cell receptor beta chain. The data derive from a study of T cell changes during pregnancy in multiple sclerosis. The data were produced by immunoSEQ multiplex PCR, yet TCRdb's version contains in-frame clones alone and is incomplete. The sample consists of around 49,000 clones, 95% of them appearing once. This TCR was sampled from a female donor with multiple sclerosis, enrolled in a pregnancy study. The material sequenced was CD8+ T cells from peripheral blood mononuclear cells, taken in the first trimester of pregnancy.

The CDR3 is CASSDRLAGVREQFF. As DNA, the CDR3 is TGTGCCAGCAGTGATCGGCTAGCGGGAGTACGTGAGCAGTTCTTC. The J gene is TRBJ2-1, the V gene TRBV6-4, with 10 bases that match TRBD2. Trimming at V came to 3 bases and at J to 9 bases, leaving 8 bases not matched to a gene. The CDR3 length is 15 residues. Germline CDR1 and CDR2: MRHNA and SNTAGT.